What follows are 17 T cell receptor beta chains derived from one specimen sequenced in a study of blood T cell repertoires in COVID-19 (dated by TCRdb to the early 2020s). The method behind the library was the immunoSEQ multiplex PCR assay. TCRdb mirrors the immuneACCESS table, restricted to in-frame sequences. Some clones are absent from its copies; in checked studies, under half trace to an unresolved V gene, and the reason for the others is unknown. The sample data list 60,000 to 75,000 clones, and 75% to 95% of these were observed just once. Of the sample, 6.5% to 8% is held by the ten largest clones. The source material was peripheral blood. The receptors derive from a man aged 40-50 years with COVID-19, enrolled during active disease.

The gene calls are TRBV5-8 and TRBJ1-5, with 8 bases lining up with TRBD1. J was trimmed by 12 bases and V by 4 bases; bases with no gene match: 9. The CDR3 has 13 amino acids. Germline CDR1 and CDR2: SGHTS and YDEGEE. CDR3 residues: CASSLGTGEFQHF. In DNA, the CDR3 is TGTGCCAGCAGCCTTGGGACAGGAGAGTTCCAGCATTTT.

The chain links TRBV3-1 (or the pseudogene TRBV3-2) to TRBJ2-5; possibly TRBD2 for D (5 bases). The CDR3 consists of 15 residues. The germline gives CDR1 LGHDT, CDR2 YNNKEL (reference sequence). Trimming stripped 2 bases from V and 1 base from J, with 11 bases between. CDR3 DNA: TGTGCCAGCAGCCAATTTACGGGGTTCCAAGAGACCCAGTACTTC. As protein: CASSQFTGFQETQYF.

The chain links TRBV5-8 to TRBJ2-7, with TRBD1 identical over 8 bases. Per the germline V gene, CDR1 is SGHTS and CDR2 is YDEGEE. V dropped 0 bases and J dropped 6; count of bases not matched to a gene: 5. The CDR3 is made up of 14 amino acids. CDR3 sequence: CASSLGQGLSEQYF. DNA of the CDR3: TGTGCCAGCAGCTTGGGACAGGGGTTAAGCGAGCAGTACTTC.

The CDR3 nucleotides read TGTGCCAGTAGTATCCGGGTCGGGACAGACGAAAAACTGTTTTTT. This codes for CASSIRVGTDEKLFF. V is TRBV19 and J is TRBJ1-4; 7 bases match TRBD1. Germline V gives CDR1 LNHDA, CDR2 SQIVND (reference sequence). With 3 bases clipped from V and 8 bases from J, the junction kept 9 bases outside the gene matches. CDR3 size: 15 residues.

The chain carries TRBV18 and TRBJ2-7, with 7 bases identical to TRBD1. CDR3 size: 14 residues. Per the germline V gene, CDR1 is KGHSH and CDR2 is LQKENI. V lost 3 bases and J lost 4; bases outside the gene matches: 6. This CDR3 reads CASSPGQLSYEQYF. The CDR3 nucleotides are TGTGCCAGCTCACCGGGACAGCTGTCTTACGAGCAGTACTTC.

The chain has TRBV25-1 and TRBJ1-4, with no clear D. The CDR3 extends over 16 amino acids. From germline, CDR1 is MGHDK and CDR2 SYGVNS. Trimming left V 1 base short and J 0 bases short, with 9 bases between. The CDR3 is CASSELPGATNEKLFF. Here the CDR3 DNA reads TGTGCCAGCAGTGAATTGCCGGGAGCAACTAATGAAAAACTGTTTTTT. The variable domain in full, completed from reference TRBV25-1 and TRBJ1-4, reads EADIYQTPRYLVIGTGKKITLECSQTMGHDKMYWYQQDPGMELHLIHYSYGVNSTEKGDLSSESTVSRIRTEHFPLTLESARPSHTSQYLCASSELPGATNEKLFFGSGTQLSVL.

This chain connects TRBV5-1 to TRBJ2-2; D uncertain. From germline, CDR1 is SGHRS and CDR2 YFSETQ. The length of the CDR3 is 15 residues. V lost 3 bases to trimming and J lost 0 bases, with 9 bases between them. The CDR3 protein is CASSSQQPNTGELFF. CDR3 DNA sequence: TGCGCCAGCAGCTCCCAACAGCCGAACACCGGGGAGCTGTTTTTT.

The chain recombines TRBV19 with TRBJ1-1; D not resolved. V gave up 2 bases and J gave up 1 base, with 11 bases separating them. Germline CDR1 LNHDA, CDR2 SQIVND (reference sequence). This CDR3 has 15 amino acids. Here the CDR3 reads CASSITSLGNTEAFF. The CDR3 nucleotides are TGTGCCAGTAGTATAACCTCCCTAGGGAACACTGAAGCTTTCTTT.

This chain connects TRBV7-2 to TRBJ1-5; tentatively, D is TRBD1 (5 bases). CDR1 is SGHTA, CDR2 FQGNSA, per germline. The CDR3 is made up of 13 amino acids. Trimming cost V 2 bases and J 6 bases, with 8 bases left between them. The CDR3 DNA reads TGTGCCAGCAGCTTAACGGGGGGTCAGCCCCAGCATTTT. Its translation is CASSLTGGQPQHF.

The V and J genes are TRBV19 and TRBJ1-5, with TRBD1 as a possible D gene (6 bases). Germline CDR1 and CDR2: LNHDA and SQIVND (reference sequence). V was cut by 9 bases and J by 0 bases, with 12 bases left in between. The CDR3 loop spans 14 amino acids. CDR3 sequence reads: CASGGAPSNQPQHF. The CDR3 bases are TGTGCCAGCGGGGGGGCGCCTAGCAATCAGCCCCAGCATTTT.

The chain uses TRBV18 and TRBJ1-4; TRBD1 might be the D (5 bases). Trimming shortened V by 5 bases and J by 8 bases, and 12 bases separated the two germline ends. Germline-derived CDR1 and CDR2 are KGHSH and LQKENI. The CDR3 is 13 residues long. The CDR3 spells CASSTNKGEKLFF. The CDR3, as DNA: TGTGCCAGCTCAACGAACAAGGGGGAAAAACTGTTTTTT.

The chain uses TRBV19 and TRBJ2-1; D call uncertain. This CDR3 comprises 13 residues. The V gene lost 4 bases and the J gene lost 9 bases, with 13 bases spanning the gap. Looked up from germline, CDR1 is LNHDA and CDR2 is SQIVND (reference sequence). The CDR3, as DNA: TGTGCCAGTAGTACCGTTCGCGAGGCTGAGCAGTTCTTC. Residues: CASSTVREAEQFF. The whole variable domain, remainder taken from reference TRBV19 and TRBJ2-1, is DGGITQSPKYLFRKEGQNVTLSCEQNLNHDAMYWYRQDPGQGLRLIYYSQIVNDFQKGDIAEGYSVSREKKESFPLTVTSAQKNPTAFYLCASSTVREAEQFFGPGTRLTVL.

This chain uses TRBV6-5 with TRBJ1-1; D is undetermined. The V and J ends lost 5 bases and 5 bases respectively, with 9 bases between them. CDR1 is MNHEY, CDR2 SVGAGI, per germline. The CDR3 is 12 amino acids. For the CDR3, the DNA is TGTGCCAGCAGTAGCGGGAGGACTGAAGCTTTCTTT. Amino acids: CASSSGRTEAFF.

The V call is TRBV12-5, the J call TRBJ2-1; 8 nucleotides align to TRBD1. V lost 5 bases, J lost 0 bases, and 3 bases stayed unmatched. CDR3 length equals 15 residues. Germline CDR1 LGHNT, CDR2 FRNRAP. The CDR3 coding sequence is TGTGCTAGTGGTAGGACAGGGAGCTCCTACAATGAGCAGTTCTTC. Protein sequence: CASGRTGSSYNEQFF.

The gene calls are TRBV2 and TRBJ2-7, with D unresolved. V dropped 6 bases and J dropped 6 bases, with 15 bases sitting between them. The germline V gene has CDR1 SNHLY and CDR2 FYNNEI. CDR3 size: 13 residues. The CDR3 reads CASRISQWAEQYF. As DNA, the CDR3 is TGTGCCAGCAGGATAAGCCAGTGGGCCGAGCAGTACTTC.

The V call is TRBV30, the J call TRBJ2-1; the D is unclear. The CDR3 consists of 12 residues. Germline CDR1 and CDR2: GTSNPN and SVGIG (reference sequence). Trimming stripped 5 bases from V and 6 bases from J, with 11 bases between. In nucleotides, the CDR3 is TGTGCCTGGGGTCGGCTAGGCAATGAGCAGTTCTTC. Protein sequence: CAWGRLGNEQFF.

The V and J genes are TRBV6-1 and TRBJ2-7, with D perhaps matching TRBD2 (6 bases). In germline, CDR1 is MNHNS, CDR2 SASEGT. V lost 4 bases and J lost 5, with 21 bases in between. This CDR3 contains 16 residues. The CDR3 is CASSASGTLATHEQYF. CDR3 sequence (DNA): TGTGCCAGCAGTGCCTCCGGGACTCTGGCGACCCACGAGCAGTACTTC.